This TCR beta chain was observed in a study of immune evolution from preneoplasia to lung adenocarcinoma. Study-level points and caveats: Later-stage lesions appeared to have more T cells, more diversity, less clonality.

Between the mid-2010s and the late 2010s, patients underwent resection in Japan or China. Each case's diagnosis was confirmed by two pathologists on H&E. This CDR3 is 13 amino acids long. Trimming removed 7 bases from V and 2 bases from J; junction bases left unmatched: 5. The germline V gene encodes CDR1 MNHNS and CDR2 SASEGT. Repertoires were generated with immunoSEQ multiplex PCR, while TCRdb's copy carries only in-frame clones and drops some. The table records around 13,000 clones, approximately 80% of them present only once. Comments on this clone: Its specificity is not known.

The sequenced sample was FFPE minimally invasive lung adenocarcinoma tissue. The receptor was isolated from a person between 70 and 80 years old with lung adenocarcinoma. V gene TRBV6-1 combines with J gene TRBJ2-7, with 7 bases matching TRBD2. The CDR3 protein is CASKGLLTYEQYF. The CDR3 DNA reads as TGTGCCAGCAAGGGACTACTAACCTACGAGCAGTACTTC.